This TCR beta chain derives from a study of blood T cell repertoires in COVID-19. About the study: There were acute and convalescent COVID-19 samples, and they came from the United States, Italy and Spain. In each case, the material was cDNA or gDNA derived from T cells, B-cell-depleted T cells, or PBMCs.

With 0 bases clipped from V and 7 bases from J, the junction kept 6 bases outside the gene matches. Germline assignment: CDR1 SGHRS and CDR2 YFSETQ. The CDR3 consists of 15 residues. Per the original data handling: Amplification with reference gene primers provided the estimates of nucleated cell counts. Measured with immunoSEQ multiplex PCR; TCRdb has only the in-frame clones, and not every one. V, J and clone size are taken as reported in that table, and D and trimming were inferred from the DNA itself. The sample has about 200,000 clones, about nine tenths seen once. The V gene is TRBV5-1, the J gene TRBJ1-4; 7 bases match TRBD1. Sequencing input: peripheral blood. The receptor's source is a woman in her 70s with acute or convalescent COVID-19. The CDR3, as DNA: TGCGCCAGCAGCTTGGGCCGACAGGGTTCTGAAAAACTGTTTTTT. Its protein is CASSLGRQGSEKLFF.